The 31 T cell receptor beta chains below come from one sample, sequenced in a study of brain T cells in children with intractable seizures. The time point: blood from clinic visit 5 months post-surgery; TSC patient then seizure free. TCRdb's copy holds only in-frame clones and misses some; the assay was immunoSEQ multiplex PCR. The sample has 340,000 or so clones; over 85% are singletons. Here the sequenced sample was peripheral blood, taken more than 4 months after surgery. The source is a boy under two years old with tuberous sclerosis and intractable seizures.

The rearrangement joins TRBV13 to TRBJ1-1; D gene ambiguous. V lost 3 bases to trimming and J lost 0 bases, with 8 bases between them. Germline values: CDR1 PRHDT, CDR2 FYEKMQ (reference sequence). The CDR3 has 14 residues. The CDR3 sequence: CASSFWAVNTEAFF. In DNA form, the CDR3 reads TGTGCCAGCAGCTTCTGGGCGGTGAACACTGAAGCTTTCTTT. Full variable domain (outside the CDR3, taken from reference TRBV13 and TRBJ1-1): AAGVIQSPRHLIKEKRETATLKCYPIPRHDTVYWYQQGPGQDPQFLISFYEKMQSDKGSIPDRFSAQQFSDYHSELNMSSLELGDSALYFCASSFWAVNTEAFFGQGTRLTVV.

Concerning this clone itself: Within the sample, other DNA sequences also encode this same CDR3. The rearrangement joins TRBV5-1 to TRBJ2-2; D uncertain. CDR1 is SGHRS, CDR2 YFSETQ, per germline. Trimming removed 1 base from V and 2 bases from J, with 0 bases in between. The CDR3 is 12 amino acids. As DNA, the CDR3 is TGCGCCAGCAGCTTGAACACCGGGGAGCTGTTTTTT. Its translation is CASSLNTGELFF.

The genes are TRBV2 and TRBJ1-3; TRBD1 aligns across 7 bases. V lost 6 bases and J lost 0; bases outside the gene matches: 14. CDR3 length equals 18 residues. Per germline, CDR1 SNHLY and CDR2 FYNNEI. The CDR3 region is CASRVDRDHSLSGNTIYF. Here the CDR3 DNA reads TGTGCCAGCAGGGTTGACAGGGATCACTCTCTCTCTGGAAACACCATATATTTT.

The gene calls are TRBV27 and TRBJ2-1, with 12 bases identical to TRBD1. CDR3 length equals 13 residues. Germline assignment: CDR1 MNHEY and CDR2 SMNVEV (reference sequence). The trim removed 10 bases at V and 8 bases at J, leaving 6 bases unmatched. CDR3 sequence (DNA): TGTGCCATCCGGGACAGGGGGCGGTATGAGCAGTTCTTC. Amino acids: CAIRDRGRYEQFF.

The DNA of the CDR3 is TGTGCCAGCAGTTTCGGAGGGAGCGGGAAGGAGACCCAGTACTTC. It specifies CASSFGGSGKETQYF. This chain joins TRBV27 and TRBJ2-5, with 7 bases identical to TRBD2. The germline CDR1 and CDR2 sequences are MNHEY and SMNVEV (reference sequence). There are 15 residues in the CDR3. Trimming at V came to 3 bases and at J to 5 bases, leaving 9 bases not matched to a gene.

The chain has TRBV19 and TRBJ1-1; D gene unclear. The CDR3 runs to 13 residues. Trimming left V 2 bases short and J 2 bases short, with 6 bases between. Per the germline V gene, CDR1 is LNHDA and CDR2 is SQIVND (reference sequence). The CDR3 bases are TGTGCCAGTAGTATACCAGACAACACTGAAGCTTTCTTT. Translating it yields CASSIPDNTEAFF.

V usage is TRBV3-1 (or the pseudogene TRBV3-2) and J usage is TRBJ1-2, with a weak D call TRBD1 (5 bases). This CDR3 has 15 amino acids. The germline V gene encodes CDR1 LGHDT and CDR2 YNNKEL (reference sequence). V was shortened by 0 bases and J by 3 bases, with 11 bases between the two germline ends. CDR3 DNA sequence: TGTGCCAGCAGCCAAGATGGGCGGGGCCACTATGGCTACACCTTC. As protein: CASSQDGRGHYGYTF.

This chain links TRBV12-1 with TRBJ1-1. TRBV12-1 is assigned pseudogene status. The CDR3 is 13 amino acids. CDR3 region: CASSRVMNTEAFF. DNA of the CDR3: TGTGCCAGCAGCAGGGTCATGAACACTGAAGCTTTCTTT.

The chain uses TRBV11-2 and TRBJ1-2; TRBD1 is a possible D gene (6 bases). Germline V lookup: CDR1 SGHAT, CDR2 FQNNGV. This CDR3 region has 14 residues. V lost 5 bases to trimming and J lost 3 bases, with 13 bases between them. As DNA, the CDR3 is TGTGCCAGCAGCCCCTCGGCAGGGGACTATGGCTACACCTTC. Translation: CASSPSAGDYGYTF.

J is TRBJ1-3 and V is TRBV10-3; D is undetermined. Germline CDR1 and CDR2: ENHRY and SYGVKD. The CDR3 loop spans 16 amino acids. Deletions cut 0 bases from V and 0 bases from J, with 9 bases between. The CDR3 spells CAISESIQVSGNTIYF. The CDR3 DNA is TGTGCCATCAGTGAGTCGATTCAAGTCTCTGGAAACACCATATATTTT.

The chain is built from TRBV30 and TRBJ2-2, with D unresolved. CDR3 length equals 13 residues. Trimming left V 2 bases short and J 6 bases short, with 10 bases between. CDR1 is GTSNPN and CDR2 is SVGIG in the germline V gene (reference sequence). This CDR3 reads CAWSWTVSGELFF. In DNA, the CDR3 is TGTGCCTGGAGTTGGACCGTCTCCGGGGAGCTGTTTTTT.

This clone was seen a single time. The V gene is TRBV6-1, the J gene TRBJ2-5; 9 bases match TRBD2. The CDR3 length is 15 residues. Germline V gives CDR1 MNHNS, CDR2 SASEGT. The J segment lost 5 bases and the V segment lost 1 base, leaving 5 bases of the junction unmatched. In DNA form, the CDR3 reads TGTGCCAGCAGTGAAGGCGGGAGGGCCACGGAGACCCAGTACTTC. Protein sequence: CASSEGGRATETQYF.

V and J are TRBV7-3 and TRBJ2-1; TRBD2 matches 8 bases. V trimming: 4 bases; J trimming: 5 bases; junction bases outside the gene matches: 7. The germline CDR1 and CDR2 sequences are SGHTA and FQGTGA. The CDR3 loop spans 15 amino acids. CDR3 in amino acids: CASSSVGRGDNEQFF. CDR3 DNA sequence: TGTGCCAGCAGCTCCGTCGGGCGGGGGGACAATGAGCAGTTCTTC.

The chain joins TRBV2 to TRBJ1-1, with 7 positions matching TRBD1. The germline CDR1 and CDR2 sequences are SNHLY and FYNNEI. J gave up 4 bases and V 5 bases, and 1 base lay outside the gene matches. This CDR3 comprises 12 residues. CDR3: CASSPGGTEAFF. The CDR3 region has the DNA TGTGCCAGCAGTCCAGGGGGCACTGAAGCTTTCTTT.

This chain joins TRBV20-1 and TRBJ2-5; 8 positions agree with TRBD2. The V gene end was trimmed by 3 bases and the J gene end by 5 bases; junction bases not matched to a gene: 5. Germline V gene data show CDR1 as DFQATT and CDR2 as SNEGSKA (reference sequence). This CDR3 is built from 13 residues. CDR3 in amino acids: CSASPRGGETQYF. The CDR3 nucleotides read TGCAGTGCTAGTCCCCGGGGGGGCGAGACCCAGTACTTC.

The chain has TRBV6-4 and TRBJ1-5; D remains ambiguous. Germline CDR1 reads MRHNA; CDR2 reads SNTAGT. The CDR3 is made up of 16 amino acids. V was shortened by 0 bases and J by 0 bases, with 9 bases between the two germline ends. Here the CDR3 reads CASSDSGRNSNQPQHF. The CDR3 bases are TGTGCCAGCAGTGACTCAGGCAGGAATAGCAATCAGCCCCAGCATTTT.

This chain joins TRBV3-1 (or the pseudogene TRBV3-2) and TRBJ2-5, with TRBD2 identical over 12 bases. The CDR3 has 18 amino acids. J was trimmed by 5 bases and V by 3 bases; bases with no gene match: 13. Germline V gives CDR1 LGHDT, CDR2 YNNKEL (reference sequence). CDR3 in DNA: TGTGCCAGCAGCCAGGCGAGGACTAGCGGGGCACCGGGGGAGACCCAGTACTTC. As protein: CASSQARTSGAPGETQYF.

The CDR3 sequence is CASSSLGPATETQYF. CDR3 nucleotides: TGTGCCAGCAGCTCCCTTGGCCCAGCGACGGAGACCCAGTACTTC. This sequence joins TRBV25-1 and TRBJ2-5, with D hard to call. The CDR3 is 15 residues long. Looked up from germline, CDR1 is MGHDK and CDR2 is SYGVNS. V lost 6 bases to trimming and J lost 5 bases, with 19 bases between them.

The rearrangement uses TRBV15 and TRBJ2-5, with 8 bases lining up with TRBD2. CDR3 length: 19 amino acids. Germline V gene data show CDR1 as LNHNV and CDR2 as YYDKDF (reference sequence). J gave up 0 bases and V 0 bases, and 12 bases lay outside the gene matches. The CDR3 sequence is CATSRDQRRVAGNQETQYF. The CDR3 DNA reads TGTGCCACCAGCAGAGATCAAAGAAGGGTAGCGGGGAACCAAGAGACCCAGTACTTC.

The chain joins TRBV7-3 to TRBJ2-3; TRBD2 aligns across 8 bases. Germline CDR1 SGHTA, CDR2 FQGTGA. CDR3 length equals 13 residues. After removal of 3 bases from V and 14 bases from J, the junction contained 10 bases not matched to a gene. CDR3 sequence: CASSFGSGRGLYF. The CDR3 region has the DNA TGTGCCAGCAGCTTCGGATCCGGGAGGGGACTGTATTTT.

This chain links TRBV9 with TRBJ2-7; 13 nucleotides align to TRBD2. V lost 4 bases, J lost 3 bases, and 1 base stayed unmatched. The CDR3 is made up of 14 amino acids. The germline V gene encodes CDR1 SGDLS and CDR2 YYNGEE. The DNA for the CDR3 is TGTGCCAGCAGCCGACTAGCGGGGGGCTACGAGCAGTACTTC. Translated, it gives CASSRLAGGYEQYF.

The rearrangement joins TRBV9 to TRBJ2-7, with 11 bases matching TRBD2. The length of the CDR3 is 19 residues. The V gene's germline CDR1 is SGDLS and CDR2 YYNGEE. The V gene end was trimmed by 0 bases and the J gene end by 1 base; junction bases not matched to a gene: 12. The DNA for the CDR3 is TGTGCCAGCAGCGTAGCGGCGACTAGCGGGAATTGGGGGTCCTACGAGCAGTACTTC. Translated: CASSVAATSGNWGSYEQYF.

This chain links TRBV5-1 with TRBJ2-7; 8 nucleotides match TRBD2. The CDR3 is 15 amino acids. J lost 4 bases, V lost 0 bases, and 6 bases had no gene match. CDR1 is SGHRS and CDR2 is YFSETQ in the germline V gene. The CDR3 nucleotides read TGCGCCAGCAGCTTGGAAGCGGGAGAGTTGTACGAGCAGTACTTC. This encodes CASSLEAGELYEQYF. Supplemented by reference TRBV5-1 and TRBJ2-7, the full variable domain reads KAGVTQTPRYLIKTRGQQVTLSCSPISGHRSVSWYQQTPGQGLQFLFEYFSETQRNKGNFPGRFSGRQFSNSRSEMNVSTLELGDSALYLCASSLEAGELYEQYFGPGTRLTVT.

The chain combines TRBV13 with TRBJ1-5; D is unclear. CDR1 is PRHDT, CDR2 FYEKMQ, per germline (reference sequence). This CDR3 has 16 residues. The V end lost 2 bases, the J end lost 4 bases, and 15 bases lay between the germline ends. The CDR3 DNA reads TGTGCCAGCAGCTTAAGGAAGGGAACGGGAAATCAGCCCCAGCATTTT. Residues: CASSLRKGTGNQPQHF.

This rearrangement joins TRBV16 to TRBJ1-1, with D tentatively TRBD1 (5 bases). Trimming took 2 bases from V and 0 from J, leaving 7 bases between them. Germline CDR1 is KGHSY and CDR2 is FQNENV. The CDR3 loop spans 14 amino acids. The CDR3 is CASSQQGMNTEAFF. The CDR3 DNA sequence: TGTGCCAGCAGCCAACAGGGAATGAACACTGAAGCTTTCTTT. Based on the CDR3 plus reference TRBV16 and TRBJ1-1, the full variable domain is GEEVAQTPKHLVRGEGQKAKLYCAPIKGHSYVFWYQQVLKNEFKFLISFQNENVFDETGMPKERFSAKCLPNSPCSLEIQATKLEDSAVYFCASSQQGMNTEAFFGQGTRLTVV.

The chain employs TRBV6-5 and TRBJ2-4, with D unresolved. Between the trimmed V and J ends, which lost 8 bases and 0 bases, there was a span of 11 bases. This CDR3 has 14 amino acids. Germline values: CDR1 MNHEY, CDR2 SVGAGI. The CDR3 coding sequence is TGTGCCAGCTCTTTGGGTATAGCCAAAAACATTCAGTACTTC. Protein product: CASSLGIAKNIQYF.

J is TRBJ1-1 and V is TRBV10-3; tentatively, D is TRBD1 (5 bases). Germline CDR1 ENHRY, CDR2 SYGVKD. The CDR3 sequence is 14 residues long. Trimming removed 2 bases from V and 0 bases from J, with 7 bases in between. In DNA form, the CDR3 reads TGTGCCATCAGTGAGCCAGGGCTGAACACTGAAGCTTTCTTT. Its translation: CAISEPGLNTEAFF.

This clone showed up just once. The chain carries TRBV7-3 and TRBJ2-5; D unresolved. Germline V lookup: CDR1 SGHTA, CDR2 FQGTGA. This CDR3 has 13 residues. Deletions cut 1 base from V and 3 bases from J, with 6 bases between. In DNA form, the CDR3 reads TGTGCCAGCAGCTTAAATACCGAAGAGACCCAGTACTTC. This sequence encodes CASSLNTEETQYF. Full variable domain (rest looked up from reference TRBV7-3 and TRBJ2-5): GAGVSQTPSNKVTEKGKYVELRCDPISGHTALYWYRQSLGQGPEFLIYFQGTGAADDSGLPNDRFFAVRPEGSVSTLKIQRTERGDSAVYLCASSLNTEETQYFGPGTRLLVL.

This clone was found many times. The chain is built from TRBV2 and TRBJ2-7; unclear D gene. This CDR3 spans 11 amino acids. From germline, CDR1 is SNHLY and CDR2 FYNNEI. V was trimmed by 2 bases and J by 5 bases, leaving 4 bases between them. In DNA, the CDR3 is TGTGCCAGCAGTGAATACCACGAGCAGTACTTC. Its protein is CASSEYHEQYF. Full variable domain (outside the CDR3, taken from reference TRBV2 and TRBJ2-7): EPEVTQTPSHQVTQMGQEVILRCVPISNHLYFYWYRQILGQKVEFLVSFYNNEISEKSEIFDDQFSVERPDGSNFTLKIRSTKLEDSAMYFCASSEYHEQYFGPGTRLTVT.

The V and J genes are TRBV9 and TRBJ1-3; the D gene is possibly TRBD1 (5 bases). Per germline, CDR1 SGDLS and CDR2 YYNGEE. V lost 0 bases, J lost 4 bases, and 17 bases lay in between. The CDR3 has 17 amino acids. The CDR3, as DNA: TGTGCCAGCAGCGTAGATGGTGCGGGGGTAGGGGGAAACACCATATATTTT. This translates into CASSVDGAGVGGNTIYF.

The chain employs TRBV9 and TRBJ2-7; D is ambiguous. V was clipped by 4 bases and J by 3 bases, with 11 bases between them. The germline CDR1 and CDR2 sequences are SGDLS and YYNGEE. The CDR3 is 13 residues long. The CDR3 DNA reads as TGTGCCAGCAGCCCCCCCAGAGGCTACGAGCAGTACTTC. Translating it yields CASSPPRGYEQYF.